Listed below are T cell receptor beta chains from one sample, sequenced in a study of T cell responses to AZD1222 COVID-19 vaccine. Profiled with immunoSEQ multiplex PCR; TCRdb holds only in-frame clones, not every one. The sample has approximately 210,000 clones; approximately 93% are singletons. This specimen was peripheral blood, taken 28 days after the second AZD1222 dose. Receptors were obtained from an adult who received the AZD1222 COVID-19 vaccine. Both conserved end residues are part of each CDR3. A D gene is named only where the DNA matches it firmly. The size entry is marked missing in some rows and otherwise reads once, few, many or a size class.

cdr3_length j_call v_call d_call clone_size cdr3_nt cdr3_aa
14 TRBJ1-1 TRBV13 TRBD1 . TGTGCCAGCAGTTTACAGGGGGGGGCTGGTGAAGCTTTCTTT CASSLQGGAGEAFF
15 TRBJ2-1 TRBV28 TRBD1 . TGTGCCAGCAGCGGCCGGGACAGGGGGGACAATGAGCAGTTCTTC CASSGRDRGDNEQFF
14 TRBJ1-3 TRBV7-2 TRBD1 . TGTGCCAGCAGCCTACAGGGGGCTGGAAACACCATATATTTT CASSLQGAGNTIYF
13 TRBJ1-1 TRBV18 TRBD1 . TGTGCCAGCTCACCCTTGGACAGGGTTGAAGCTTTCTTT CASSPLDRVEAFF
17 TRBJ1-3 TRBV6-1 . . TGTGCCAGCACTGACCCGACCCTGGGGGCAAGCGGAAACACCATATATTTT CASTDPTLGASGNTIYF
14 TRBJ1-3 TRBV19 . . TGTGCCAGTAGTATTGACTTGTCCGGTAACACCATATATTTT CASSIDLSGNTIYF
14 TRBJ1-1 TRBV7-2 TRBD1 . TGTGCCAGCAGCCCCGACAGGGGGCGGACTGAAGCTTTCTTT CASSPDRGRTEAFF
16 TRBJ2-1 TRBV28 TRBD2 . TGTGCCAGCAGTGGTCGACTAGCGGCCTCCTACAATGAGCAGTTCTTC CASSGRLAASYNEQFF
14 TRBJ2-1 TRBV10-2 TRBD2 . TGCGCCAGCAGTTCCGGGACTACCCACAATGAGCAGTTCTTC CASSSGTTHNEQFF
13 TRBJ1-2 TRBV5-5 . . TGTGCCAGCAGCTTGAAAGGGGCTAGTGGCTACACCTTC CASSLKGASGYTF
13 TRBJ2-2 TRBV18 . . TGTGCCTCGGGACGGAAGAACACCGGGGAGCTGTTTTTT CASGRKNTGELFF
12 TRBJ2-5 TRBV7-2 . . TGTGCCAGCAGCTTAGTAGGGGTGACCCAGTACTTC CASSLVGVTQYF
16 TRBJ1-5 TRBV21-1 . . TGTGCCAGCAGCAAAGACGTGAAGGAAAGCAATCAGCCCCAGCATTTT CASSKDVKESNQPQHF
15 TRBJ2-7 TRBV11-3 . . TGTGCCAGCAGCTGGGGAGGTGGCAGGCTCTACGAGCAGTACTTC CASSWGGGRLYEQYF
14 TRBJ1-5 TRBV6-5 TRBD1 . TGTGCCAGCAGCGCCGACAGGGGAGGCCAGCCCCAGCATTTT CASSADRGGQPQHF
15 TRBJ2-5 TRBV24-1 . . TGTGCCACCAGTGTTGCCGGGGACCCCCAAGAGACCCAGTACTTC CATSVAGDPQETQYF
15 TRBJ2-1 TRBV5-1 TRBD1 . TGCGCCAGCAGCTTCGGGCAGGGGGATTTTAGTGAGCAGTTCTTC CASSFGQGDFSEQFF
15 TRBJ2-3 TRBV5-1 TRBD2 . TGCGCCAGCAGCTTGACTAGCGGGAGCACAGATACGCAGTATTTT CASSLTSGSTDTQYF
15 TRBJ1-6 TRBV2 . once TGTGCCAGCAGAGGACCCACGTACAGGGTTTCACCCCTCCACTTT CASRGPTYRVSPLHF
17 TRBJ2-3 TRBV28 TRBD1 . TGTGCCAGCATTCCAACCGCCGGGACAGGGTCAGGAGATACGCAGTATTTT CASIPTAGTGSGDTQYF
15 TRBJ1-5 TRBV15 . . TGTGCCACCAGCAGAGACAGGGGTATGGTCCAGCCCCAGCATTTT CATSRDRGMVQPQHF
15 TRBJ2-5 TRBV10-3 . . TGTGCCATCAGTGGAGGACTAGGGGGACAAGAGACCCAGTACTTC CAISGGLGGQETQYF
19 TRBJ2-6 TRBV15 TRBD2 . TGTGCCACCAGCCCCCAGACTAGCGGGAGGGCTACTGGGGCCAACGTCCTGACTTTC CATSPQTSGRATGANVLTF
16 TRBJ1-2 TRBV15 TRBD1 . TGTGCCACCAGCAGCTCCGACAGGGGGTTGTACTATGGCTACACCTTC CATSSSDRGLYYGYTF
14 TRBJ1-6 TRBV15 TRBD1 . TGTGCCACCAGCACGGACAGGGATAATTCACCCCTCCACTTT CATSTDRDNSPLHF
14 TRBJ2-2 TRBV5-4 . few TGTGCCAGCAGTATGACAGCGGCCTCCGGGGAGCTGTTTTTT CASSMTAASGELFF
13 TRBJ1-2 TRBV6-1 . . TGTGCCAGCAGTGAGGACAGCTCTAGAGGCTACACCTTC CASSEDSSRGYTF
15 TRBJ2-1 TRBV6-5 . . TGTGCCAGCAGACTTTTATTTTCCAGGGGCAATGAGCAGTTCTTC CASRLLFSRGNEQFF
15 TRBJ1-5 TRBV5-1 TRBD1 . TGCGCCAGCAGCTTGGCTGGGGGACAGGGTCAGCCCCAGCATTTT CASSLAGGQGQPQHF